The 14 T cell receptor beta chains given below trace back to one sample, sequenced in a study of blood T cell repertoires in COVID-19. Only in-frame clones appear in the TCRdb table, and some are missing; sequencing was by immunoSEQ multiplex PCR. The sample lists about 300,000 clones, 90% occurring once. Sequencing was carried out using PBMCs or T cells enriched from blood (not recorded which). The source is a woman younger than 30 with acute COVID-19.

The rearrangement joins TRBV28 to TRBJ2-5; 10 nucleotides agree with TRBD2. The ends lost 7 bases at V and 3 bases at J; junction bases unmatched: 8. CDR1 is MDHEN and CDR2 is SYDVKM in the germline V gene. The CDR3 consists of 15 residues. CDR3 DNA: TGTGCCAGCACTCTGGCTAGCGGGAGAGAAGAGACCCAGTACTTC. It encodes CASTLASGREETQYF.

CDR3 nucleotides: TGCAGCGTTGAAACACCGAACACTGAAGCTTTCTTT. This encodes CSVETPNTEAFF. The chain carries TRBV29-1 and TRBJ1-1; D ambiguous. The CDR3 is made up of 12 amino acids. Trimming left V 2 bases short and J 1 base short, with 5 bases between. Germline V gives CDR1 SQVTM, CDR2 ANQGSEA.

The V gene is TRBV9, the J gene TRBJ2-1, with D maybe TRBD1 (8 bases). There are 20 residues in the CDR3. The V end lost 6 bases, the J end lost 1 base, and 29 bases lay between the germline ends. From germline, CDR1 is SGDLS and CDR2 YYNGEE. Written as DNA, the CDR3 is TGTGCCAGCAATAATGGTTTATCAGGGGGCGCGGGGGTATCCTACAATGAGCAGTTCTTC. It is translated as CASNNGLSGGAGVSYNEQFF.

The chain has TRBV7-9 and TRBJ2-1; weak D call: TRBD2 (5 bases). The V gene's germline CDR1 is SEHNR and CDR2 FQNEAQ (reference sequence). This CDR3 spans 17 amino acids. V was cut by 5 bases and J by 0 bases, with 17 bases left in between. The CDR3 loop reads CASSRNEGTLSYNEQFF. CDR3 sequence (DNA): TGTGCCAGCAGCCGAAACGAGGGAACCCTCTCCTACAATGAGCAGTTCTTC.

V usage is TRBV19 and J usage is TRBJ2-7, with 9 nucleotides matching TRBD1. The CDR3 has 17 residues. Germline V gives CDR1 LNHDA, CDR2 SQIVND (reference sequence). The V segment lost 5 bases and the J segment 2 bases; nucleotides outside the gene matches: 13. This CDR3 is CASSRRDRAQGPYEQYF. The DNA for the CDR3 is TGTGCCAGTAGTCGCCGGGACAGGGCGCAGGGGCCCTACGAGCAGTACTTC.

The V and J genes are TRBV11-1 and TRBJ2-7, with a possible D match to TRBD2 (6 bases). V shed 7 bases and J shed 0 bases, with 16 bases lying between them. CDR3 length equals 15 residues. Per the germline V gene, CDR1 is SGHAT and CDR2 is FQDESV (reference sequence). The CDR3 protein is CASTRDFSSSYEQYF. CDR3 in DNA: TGTGCCAGCACCCGGGACTTCTCCAGCTCCTACGAGCAGTACTTC.

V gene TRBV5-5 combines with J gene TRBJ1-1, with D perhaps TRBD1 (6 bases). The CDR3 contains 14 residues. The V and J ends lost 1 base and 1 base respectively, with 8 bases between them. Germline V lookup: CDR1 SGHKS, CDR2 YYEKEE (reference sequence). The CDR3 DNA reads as TGTGCCAGCAGCTTGACAGGGCGGAACACTGAAGCTTTCTTT. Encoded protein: CASSLTGRNTEAFF.

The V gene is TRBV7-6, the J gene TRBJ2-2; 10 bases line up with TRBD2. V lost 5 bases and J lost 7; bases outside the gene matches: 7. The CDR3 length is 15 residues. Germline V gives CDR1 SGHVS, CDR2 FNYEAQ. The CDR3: CASSLSGRYGGELFF. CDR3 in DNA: TGTGCCAGCAGCCTTAGCGGGAGGTACGGCGGGGAGCTGTTTTTT.

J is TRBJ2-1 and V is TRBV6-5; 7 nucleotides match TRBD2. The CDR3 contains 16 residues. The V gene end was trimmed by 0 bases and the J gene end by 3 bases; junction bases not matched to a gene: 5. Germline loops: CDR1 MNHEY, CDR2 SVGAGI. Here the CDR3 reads CASSYSLLADYNEQFF. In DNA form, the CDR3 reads TGTGCCAGCAGTTACTCGTTGCTAGCGGACTACAATGAGCAGTTCTTC.

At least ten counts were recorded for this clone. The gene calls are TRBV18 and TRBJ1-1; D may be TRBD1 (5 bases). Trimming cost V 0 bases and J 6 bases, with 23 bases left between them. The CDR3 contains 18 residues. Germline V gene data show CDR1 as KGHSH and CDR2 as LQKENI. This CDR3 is CASSPPGQDKILSAEAFF. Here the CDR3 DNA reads TGTGCCAGCTCACCACCCGGGCAGGACAAGATACTAAGCGCTGAAGCTTTCTTT.

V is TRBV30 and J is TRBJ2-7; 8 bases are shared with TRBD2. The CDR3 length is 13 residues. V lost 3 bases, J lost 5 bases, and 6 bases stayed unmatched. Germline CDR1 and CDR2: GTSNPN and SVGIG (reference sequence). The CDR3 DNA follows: TGTGCCTGGAGACGGGGGGGGGACCACGAGCAGTACTTC. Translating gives CAWRRGGDHEQYF.

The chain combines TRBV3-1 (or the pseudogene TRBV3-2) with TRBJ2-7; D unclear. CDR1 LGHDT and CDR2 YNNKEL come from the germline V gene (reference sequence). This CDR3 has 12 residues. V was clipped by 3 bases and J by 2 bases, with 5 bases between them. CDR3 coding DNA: TGTGCCAGCAGCCACGACACCTACGAGCAGTACTTC. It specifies CASSHDTYEQYF.

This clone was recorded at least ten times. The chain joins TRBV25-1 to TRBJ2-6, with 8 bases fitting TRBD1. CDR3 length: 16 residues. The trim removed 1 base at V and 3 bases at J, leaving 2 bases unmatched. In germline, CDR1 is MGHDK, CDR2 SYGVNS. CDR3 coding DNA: TGTGCCAGCAGTGAATTGACAGGGGTTGGGGCCAACGTCCTGACTTTC. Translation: CASSELTGVGANVLTF. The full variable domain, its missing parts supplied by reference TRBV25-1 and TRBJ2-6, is EADIYQTPRYLVIGTGKKITLECSQTMGHDKMYWYQQDPGMELHLIHYSYGVNSTEKGDLSSESTVSRIRTEHFPLTLESARPSHTSQYLCASSELTGVGANVLTFGAGSRLTVL.

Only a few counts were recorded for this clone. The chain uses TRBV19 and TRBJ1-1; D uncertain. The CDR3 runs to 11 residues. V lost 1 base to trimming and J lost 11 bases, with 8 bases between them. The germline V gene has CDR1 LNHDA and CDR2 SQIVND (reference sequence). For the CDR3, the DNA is TGTGCCAGTAGTATAGGACTGAGGGCTTTCTTT. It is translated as CASSIGLRAFF. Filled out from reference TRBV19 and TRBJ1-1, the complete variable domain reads DGGITQSPKYLFRKEGQNVTLSCEQNLNHDAMYWYRQDPGQGLRLIYYSQIVNDFQKGDIAEGYSVSREKKESFPLTVTSAQKNPTAFYLCASSIGLRAFFGQGTRLTVV.